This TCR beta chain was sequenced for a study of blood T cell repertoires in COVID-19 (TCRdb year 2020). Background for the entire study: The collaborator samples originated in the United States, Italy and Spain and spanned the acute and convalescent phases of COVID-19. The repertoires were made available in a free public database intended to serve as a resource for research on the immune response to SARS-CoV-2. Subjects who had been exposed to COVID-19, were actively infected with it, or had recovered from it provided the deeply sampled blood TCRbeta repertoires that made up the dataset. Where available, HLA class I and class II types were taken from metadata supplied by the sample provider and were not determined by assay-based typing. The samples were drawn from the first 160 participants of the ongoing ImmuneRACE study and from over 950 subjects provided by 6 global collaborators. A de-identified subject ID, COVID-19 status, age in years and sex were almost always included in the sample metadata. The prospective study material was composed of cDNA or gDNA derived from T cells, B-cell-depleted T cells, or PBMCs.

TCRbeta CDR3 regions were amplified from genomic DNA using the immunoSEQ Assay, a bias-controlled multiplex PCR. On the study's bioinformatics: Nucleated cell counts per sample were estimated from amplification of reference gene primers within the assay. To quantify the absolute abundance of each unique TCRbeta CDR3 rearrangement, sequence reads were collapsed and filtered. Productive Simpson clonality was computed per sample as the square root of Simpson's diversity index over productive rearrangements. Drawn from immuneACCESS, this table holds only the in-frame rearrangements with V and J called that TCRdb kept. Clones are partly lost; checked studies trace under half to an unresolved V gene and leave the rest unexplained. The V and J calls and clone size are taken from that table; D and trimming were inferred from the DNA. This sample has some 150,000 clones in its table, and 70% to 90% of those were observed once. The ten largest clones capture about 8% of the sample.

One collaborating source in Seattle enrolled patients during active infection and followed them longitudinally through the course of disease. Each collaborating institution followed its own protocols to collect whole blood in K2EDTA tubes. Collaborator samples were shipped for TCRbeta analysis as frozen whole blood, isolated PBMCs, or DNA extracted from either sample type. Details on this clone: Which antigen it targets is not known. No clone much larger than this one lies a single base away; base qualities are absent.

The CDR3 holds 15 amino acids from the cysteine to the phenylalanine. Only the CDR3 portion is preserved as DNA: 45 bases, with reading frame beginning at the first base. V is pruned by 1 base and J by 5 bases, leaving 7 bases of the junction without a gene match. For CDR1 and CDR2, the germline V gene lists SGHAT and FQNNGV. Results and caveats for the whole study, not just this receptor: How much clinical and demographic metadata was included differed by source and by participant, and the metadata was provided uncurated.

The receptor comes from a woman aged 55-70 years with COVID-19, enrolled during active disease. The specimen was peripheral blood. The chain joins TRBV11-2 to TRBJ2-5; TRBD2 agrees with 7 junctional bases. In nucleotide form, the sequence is TGTGCCAGCAGCTTAGTCCGACTAGCCGGGGAGACCCAGTACTTC. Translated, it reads CASSLVRLAGETQYF.